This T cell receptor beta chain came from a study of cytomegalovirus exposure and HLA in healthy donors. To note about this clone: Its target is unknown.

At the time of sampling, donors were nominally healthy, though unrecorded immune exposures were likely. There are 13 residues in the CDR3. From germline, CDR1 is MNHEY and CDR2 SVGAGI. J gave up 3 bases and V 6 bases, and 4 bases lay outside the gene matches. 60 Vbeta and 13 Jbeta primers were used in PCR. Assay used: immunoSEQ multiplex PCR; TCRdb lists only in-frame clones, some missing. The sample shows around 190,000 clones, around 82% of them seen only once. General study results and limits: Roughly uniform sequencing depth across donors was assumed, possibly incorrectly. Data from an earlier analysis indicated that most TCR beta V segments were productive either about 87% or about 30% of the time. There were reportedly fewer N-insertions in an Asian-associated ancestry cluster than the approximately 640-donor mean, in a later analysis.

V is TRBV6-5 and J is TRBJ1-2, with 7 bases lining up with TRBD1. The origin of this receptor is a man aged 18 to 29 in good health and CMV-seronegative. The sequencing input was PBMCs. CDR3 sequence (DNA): TGTGCCAGCAGCCCCGACAGGGACTATGGCTACACCTTC. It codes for CASSPDRDYGYTF.